This T cell receptor (beta chain) was sequenced for a study of T cell changes during pregnancy in multiple sclerosis. The CDR3 spans 11 residues. Germline V gene data show CDR1 as SNHLY and CDR2 as FYNNEI. Trimming pared 11 bases from V and 8 bases from J, leaving 15 bases between. The repertoire was sequenced with immunoSEQ multiplex PCR; TCRdb's copy has only in-frame clones and lacks some. Among tens of thousands of clones, around nine tenths were seen once, and the ten largest hold around 5.2%. This rearrangement joins TRBV2 to TRBJ1-2; a possible D gene is TRBD1 (6 bases). The sequencing here drew on CD8+ T cells from peripheral blood mononuclear cells, taken before pregnancy. The source is a female donor with multiple sclerosis, enrolled in a pregnancy study. CDR3 sequence reads: CAEGGRKGYTF. CDR3 nucleotides: TGTGCCGAGGGGGGGAGAAAGGGCTACACCTTC.